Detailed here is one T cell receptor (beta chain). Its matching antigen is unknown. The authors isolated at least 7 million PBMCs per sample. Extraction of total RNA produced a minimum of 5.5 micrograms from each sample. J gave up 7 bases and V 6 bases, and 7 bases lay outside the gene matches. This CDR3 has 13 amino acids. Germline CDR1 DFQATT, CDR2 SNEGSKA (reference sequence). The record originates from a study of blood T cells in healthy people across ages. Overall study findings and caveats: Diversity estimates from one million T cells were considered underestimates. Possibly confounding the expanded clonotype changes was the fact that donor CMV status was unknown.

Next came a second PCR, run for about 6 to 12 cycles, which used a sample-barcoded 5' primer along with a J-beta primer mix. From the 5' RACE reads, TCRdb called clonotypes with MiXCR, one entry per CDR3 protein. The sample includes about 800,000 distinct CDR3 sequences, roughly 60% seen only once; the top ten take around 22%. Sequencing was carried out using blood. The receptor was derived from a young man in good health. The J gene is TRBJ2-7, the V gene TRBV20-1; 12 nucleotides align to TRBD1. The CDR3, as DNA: TGCAGTGCCCCGGGACAGGGGGCGAGGGAGCAGTACTTC. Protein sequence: CSAPGQGAREQYF.